This T cell receptor (beta chain) stems from a study of a mutant IDH1 vaccine in newly diagnosed glioma. Study information: Standard pretreatment was either radiotherapy, temozolomide, or, for most, radiochemotherapy with temozolomide.

Produced via immunoSEQ multiplex PCR; TCRdb's table is partial and in-frame only. Counted here are 30,000 to 40,000 clones, 60% to 80% occurring once; the ten biggest clones make up less than 9.5%. Germline-derived CDR1 and CDR2 are SGDLS and YYNGEE. Between the trimmed V and J ends, which lost 6 bases and 4 bases, there was a span of 13 bases. The CDR3 covers 14 residues. Time point: baseline, week 1 (first vaccination visit). The treatment is: pre-vaccination baseline after standard-of-care therapy. The chain has TRBV9 and TRBJ1-4; D gene ambiguous. The clonotype comes from a man aged 40-55 years with glioma. Some clones in this sample may be carry-over from other donors' samples. Here the sequenced sample was PBMCs, taken from a glioma patient treated with radiotherapy, temozolomide or both. The CDR3 DNA is TGTGCCAGCACCCCAGACGTAGGTAATGAAAAACTGTTTTTT. It translates to CASTPDVGNEKLFF.